Shown below are 20 T cell receptor beta chains from a single sample sequenced in a study of human T cells and chemical hapten exposure. Time point given: patch test 1, 2 weeks after DPC sensitization. Treatment of the sample: therapeutic diphenylcyclopropenone sensitization with weekly scalp DPC. TCRdb re-analysed the RACE reads in MiXCR, keeping a single row per CDR3 protein. Altogether roughly 120,000 distinct CDR3 sequences are present, 9% to 13% being singletons, with the ten largest covering 1.3% to 1.5%. Material: whole blood, obtained in connection with sensitization to the hapten diphenylcyclopropenone (DPC). The receptors originated from a woman in her 50s with alopecia areata. Some clones in this sample may be carry-over from other donors' samples.

This clonotype has at least ten counts. The CDR3 DNA is TGTGCCAGCAGCCCTGGGACCCCGCGAGAAAAACTGTTTTTT. It yields the protein CASSPGTPREKLFF. The chain recombines TRBV12-3 or TRBV12-4 with TRBJ1-4, with D possibly matching TRBD1 (5 bases). V lost 6 bases and J lost 8, with 16 bases in between. The CDR3 totals 14 residues.

This chain uses TRBV11-2 with TRBJ2-1; D gene ambiguous. CDR1 SGHAT and CDR2 FQNNGV come from the germline V gene. This CDR3 spans 13 amino acids. Trimming left V 5 bases short and J 6 bases short, with 11 bases between. The CDR3 reads CASSRFVVNEQFF. CDR3 nucleotide sequence: TGTGCCAGCAGCCGATTTGTTGTCAATGAGCAGTTCTTC.

This clonotype appeared many times. This chain joins TRBV20-1 and TRBJ2-6; D possibly matches TRBD1 or TRBD2 (5 bases each). V dropped 6 bases and J dropped 8 bases, with 17 bases sitting between them. The V gene's germline CDR1 is DFQATT and CDR2 SNEGSKA (reference sequence). This CDR3 comprises 14 residues. CDR3 residues: CSAPGRGNTNVLTF. CDR3 sequence (DNA): TGCAGTGCCCCCGGCCGGGGCAACACCAACGTCCTGACTTTC.

This sequence joins TRBV7-8 and TRBJ1-2, with D possibly matching TRBD1 (6 bases). Germline CDR1 SGHVS, CDR2 FQNEAQ. The length of the CDR3 is 13 residues. Trimming removed 1 base from V and 5 bases from J, with 8 bases in between. The CDR3 DNA reads as TGTGCCAGCAGCTTAGTACAGGGATATGGCTACACCTTC. It translates to CASSLVQGYGYTF.

This clonotype showed up many times. This chain connects TRBV29-1 to TRBJ2-7; the D is unclear. Germline V lookup: CDR1 SQVTM, CDR2 ANQGSEA. The V end was cut by 4 bases, the J end by 1 base, with 14 bases between. CDR3 length equals 14 residues. As DNA, the CDR3 is TGCAGCGTTGCGAATAACCCAGGTTCCTACGAGCAGTACTTC. The encoded protein is CSVANNPGSYEQYF.

This clonotype came up a few times. The chain uses TRBV3-1 and TRBJ1-6, with 9 bases lining up with TRBD1. The germline gives CDR1 LGHDT, CDR2 YNNKEL (reference sequence). The length of the CDR3 is 16 residues. The trim removed 8 bases at V and 0 bases at J, leaving 5 bases unmatched. The DNA of the CDR3 is TGTGCCAGCGGTACAGGGGGCCTCTCCTATAATTCACCCCTCCACTTT. Residues: CASGTGGLSYNSPLHF.

The chain combines TRBV7-2 with TRBJ2-1; 11 bases line up with TRBD2. The germline gives CDR1 SGHTA, CDR2 FQGNSA. CDR3 size: 14 residues. Trimming removed 7 bases from V and 4 bases from J; junction bases left unmatched: 3. This CDR3 reads CASTGTSGYNEQFF. CDR3 DNA: TGTGCCAGCACCGGGACTAGCGGTTACAATGAGCAGTTCTTC.

This clonotype was observed a handful of times. The chain joins TRBV7-2 to TRBJ1-1, with TRBD1 as a possible D gene (6 bases). This CDR3 comprises 16 residues. Per the germline V gene, CDR1 is SGHTA and CDR2 is FQGNSA. Trimming stripped 7 bases from V and 4 bases from J, with 22 bases between. The CDR3 coding sequence is TGTGCCAGCACCTTCTACGGTGGGGGGGCTGGCACTGAAGCTTTCTTT. Amino acid sequence: CASTFYGGGAGTEAFF. The variable domain in full, completed from reference TRBV7-2 and TRBJ1-1, reads GAGVSQSPSNKVTEKGKDVELRCDPISGHTALYWYRQSLGQGLEFLIYFQGNSAPDKSGLPSDRFSAERTGGSVSTLTIQRTQQEDSAVYLCASTFYGGGAGTEAFFGQGTRLTVV.

In this sample, this clonotype turned up many times. The chain is built from TRBV12-3 or TRBV12-4 and TRBJ2-7; D possibly corresponds to TRBD2 (5 bases). CDR3 length: 12 amino acids. Trimming cost V 5 bases and J 7 bases, with 12 bases left between them. DNA for the CDR3: TGTGCCAGCAGTGGGCCGGGGTGGGAGCAGTACTTC. Amino acid sequence: CASSGPGWEQYF.

This clonotype was counted many times. The chain uses TRBV4-2 and TRBJ2-1, with unresolved D. The CDR3 runs to 14 residues. V was shortened by 2 bases and J by 8 bases, with 13 bases between the two germline ends. Germline values: CDR1 LGHNA, CDR2 YNFKEQ. The DNA of the CDR3 is TGTGCCAGCAGCCAAAATGGAAAGCGAGATGAGCAGTTCTTC. This encodes CASSQNGKRDEQFF.

The chain joins TRBV2 to TRBJ2-2; D possibly corresponds to TRBD2 (5 bases). The germline CDR1 and CDR2 sequences are SNHLY and FYNNEI. The CDR3 is made up of 14 amino acids. V was cut by 4 bases and J by 4 bases, with 10 bases left in between. The CDR3, as DNA: TGTGCCAGCAGTGGAGGGATCCGCACCGGGGAGCTGTTTTTT. This codes for CASSGGIRTGELFF.

The rearrangement joins TRBV5-1 to TRBJ1-1; D not certain. CDR1 and CDR2 from the germline V gene are SGHRS and YFSETQ. The CDR3 contains 14 residues. Trimming cost V 4 bases and J 1 base, with 11 bases left between them. The CDR3 coding sequence is TGCGCCAGCAGCCCCGCGGCAGCGAACACTGAAGCTTTCTTT. The encoded protein is CASSPAAANTEAFF.

This clonotype appeared a few times. The chain carries TRBV6-2 or TRBV6-3 and TRBJ2-1; 8 bases align to TRBD2. CDR3 length: 16 amino acids. From germline, CDR1 is MNHEY and CDR2 SVGEGT. V lost 6 bases to trimming and J lost 4 bases; unmatched junction nucleotides: 11. The DNA of the CDR3 is TGTGCCAGCAGGATCGGGGGGGCCGGGCGGTACAATGAGCAGTTCTTC. As protein: CASRIGGAGRYNEQFF.

This clonotype has more than one count but fewer than ten. The J gene is TRBJ1-2, the V gene TRBV6-5, with D maybe TRBD1 (5 bases). The CDR3 is made up of 17 amino acids. Germline V gene data show CDR1 as MNHEY and CDR2 as SVGAGI. Deletions cut 4 bases from V and 0 bases from J, with 18 bases between. This chain's CDR3 is CASSFSPRQGTNYGYTF. The CDR3 nucleotides are TGTGCCAGCAGTTTTTCCCCCCGGCAGGGAACTAACTATGGCTACACCTTC.

There are many counts of this clonotype. The chain uses TRBV28 and TRBJ2-7; D gene uncertain. Germline V gene sequence: CDR1 MDHEN, CDR2 SYDVKM. This CDR3 contains 13 residues. V gave up 2 bases and J gave up 2 bases, with 7 bases separating them. CDR3 sequence reads: CASSLRTPYEQYF. The CDR3 DNA follows: TGTGCCAGCAGTTTACGCACCCCCTACGAGCAGTACTTC.

This chain joins TRBV4-2 and TRBJ1-4, with D maybe TRBD1 (5 bases). Trimming removed 0 bases from V and 0 bases from J, with 11 bases in between. CDR3 length: 17 residues. Germline values: CDR1 LGHNA, CDR2 YNFKEQ. CDR3 nucleotide sequence: TGTGCCAGCAGCCAAGATCAGGGCGGTGCAACTAATGAAAAACTGTTTTTT. Residues: CASSQDQGGATNEKLFF.

The chain uses TRBV21-1 and TRBJ2-7. TRBV21-1 is given as a pseudogene. The CDR3 covers 12 residues. CDR3 nucleotide sequence: TGTGCCAGCAGCAATCACTCCTACGAGCAGTACTTC. It is translated as CASSNHSYEQYF.

The table lists this clonotype with many counts. J is TRBJ2-7 and V is TRBV18; D is uncertain. Germline V gene sequence: CDR1 KGHSH, CDR2 LQKENI. This CDR3 contains 14 residues. The ends were cut back, 0 bases at V and 3 bases at J, with 9 bases in the middle. The CDR3 DNA follows: TGTGCCAGCTCACCACCGACCGAAGGCTACGAGCAGTACTTC. It is translated as CASSPPTEGYEQYF.

This clonotype was detected a few times. This chain connects TRBV28 to TRBJ1-1, with unresolved D. Between the trimmed V and J ends, which lost 4 bases and 9 bases, there was a span of 9 bases. The CDR3 sequence is 11 residues long. The V gene's germline CDR1 is MDHEN and CDR2 SYDVKM. CDR3: CASSSPPKAFF. The CDR3 nucleotides are TGTGCCAGCAGTTCCCCTCCGAAAGCTTTCTTT.

V and J are TRBV7-9 and TRBJ2-1; D gene unclear. V lost 3 bases and J 8 bases, leaving 8 bases between the germline ends. Germline values: CDR1 SEHNR, CDR2 FQNEAQ (reference sequence). This CDR3 has 12 amino acids. Here the CDR3 DNA reads TGTGCCAGCAGCTTTAAGCAGGATGAGCAGTTCTTC. Encoded protein: CASSFKQDEQFF.